The rows below give T cell receptor beta chains drawn from one sample of a study of tumor-infiltrating lymphocytes in primary liver carcinoma. In TCRdb, the multiplex PCR reads were re-called with MiXCR into one record per CDR3 protein. The table lists approximately 340,000 distinct CDR3 sequences, about 61% of them singletons. What was sequenced was peripheral blood. The receptors were gathered from a man aged 35-49 years with primary liver carcinoma and hepatitis B virus infection. Each CDR3 is given with its conserved first and last residue. The D gene is left open where the match is weak. Clone size is given for some rows only: seen once, a few or many times, or a class if the clone is expanded.

>TRBV29-1|TRBJ1-1|NA|TRBD1
CCARTGATGAFF
TGCTGCGCACGAACAGGGGCCACTGGAGCTTTCTTT
>TRBV5-4|TRBJ1-6|NA|NA
CASSLRMGAQNSPLHF
TGTGCCAGCAGCTTGAGGATGGGGGCGCAGAATTCACCCCTCCACTTT
>TRBV6-5|TRBJ2-7|many|TRBD1
CASSPDRGAYEQYF
TGTGCCAGCAGCCCGGACAGGGGAGCCTACGAGCAGTACTTC
>TRBV11-2|TRBJ2-3|NA|TRBD2
CASSSSSGGRYTDTQYF
TGCGCCAGCAGCTCGTCCTCGGGCGGGAGATACACAGATACGCAGTATTTT
>TRBV6-1|TRBJ1-5|many|NA
CASSPPQVRSNQPQHF
TGTGCCAGCAGTCCCCCGCAGGTTCGGAGCAATCAGCCCCAGCATTTT
>TRBV6-1|TRBJ2-7|NA|NA
CASSRRRKGGPSSYEKYF
TGTGCCAGCAGCCGAAGGAGAAAGGGGGGTCCAAGCTCCTACGAGAAGTACTTC
>TRBV29-1|TRBJ2-7|many|TRBD1
CSVQSGTGGIYEQYF
TGCAGCGTTCAATCCGGGACAGGGGGCATTTACGAGCAGTACTTC
>TRBV28|TRBJ2-1|NA|NA
CASSLVQVQFF
TGTGCCAGCAGTTTAGTACAGGTGCAGTTCTTC
>TRBV4-1|TRBJ2-7|NA|TRBD2
CANSQRTRGRGISYEQYF
TGCGCCAACAGCCAAAGGACTAGAGGGAGAGGGATCTCCTACGAGCAGTACTTC
>TRBV11-2|TRBJ1-1|NA|TRBD1
CTSSLSYRGTGTEAFF
TGCACCAGCAGCTTATCCTACAGGGGGACGGGAACTGAAGCTTTCTTT
>TRBV30|TRBJ2-7|many|NA
CAWKLGPYEQYF
TGTGCCTGGAAGTTGGGACCATACGAGCAGTACTTC
>TRBV12-3/TRBV12-4|TRBJ2-3|NA|NA
CANSPKGPADTQYF
TGTGCCAACAGCCCAAAGGGGCCGGCAGATACGCAGTATTTT
>TRBV11-2|TRBJ2-7|NA|TRBD2
CANSLAGRAYEQYF
TGTGCCAACAGCTTAGCCGGGAGGGCCTACGAGCAGTACTTC
>TRBV6-1|TRBJ2-5|NA|NA
CASTLGGAFQETQCF
TGTGCTAGCACATTAGGGGGGGCGTTCCAAGAGACCCAGTGCTTC
>TRBV29-1|TRBJ1-1|many|NA
CSVWRNTEAFF
TGCAGCGTATGGAGAAACACTGAAGCTTTCTTT
>TRBV7-8|TRBJ1-5|few|TRBD1
CASTLGDSNQPQHF
TGTGCCAGCACCCTAGGGGACAGTAATCAGCCCCAGCATTTT
>TRBV4-1|TRBJ2-3|NA|NA
CATSQVGRGDYTQYF
TGCGCCACCAGCCAAGTGGGCAGGGGGGACTATACGCAGTATTTT
>TRBV11-2|TRBJ2-3|NA|NA
CASSFYEAGDTQYF
TGTGCCAGCAGCTTCTACGAAGCCGGAGATACGCAGTATTTT
>TRBV5-6|TRBJ1-5|NA|TRBD1
CASSLGQNQPQHF
TGTGCCAGCAGTTTGGGACAGAATCAGCCCCAGCATTTT
>TRBV11-2|TRBJ2-1|NA|TRBD1
CASRFLDRQSEQFF
TGTGCCAGCCGCTTTTTGGACAGGCAAAGTGAGCAGTTCTTC
>TRBV6-5|TRBJ1-2|NA|NA
CASTPRGGYGYTF
TGTGCCAGCACCCCACGGGGAGGCTATGGCTACACCTTC
>TRBV5-6|TRBJ2-3|few|TRBD1
CASHGTGALNTQCF
TGTGCCAGCCATGGGACAGGGGCCTTGAATACGCAGTGTTTT
>TRBV30|TRBJ2-3|few|TRBD2
CAWIPRPGGTDTQYF
TGTGCCTGGATTCCTCGACCGGGGGGTACAGATACGCAGTATTTT
>TRBV11-2|TRBJ2-3|NA|TRBD1
CACSLGQASTDTQYF
TGTGCCTGCAGCTTAGGACAGGCGAGCACAGATACACAGTATTTT
>TRBV29-1|TRBJ2-1|NA|TRBD2
CSVRGVLAGGSERFF
TGCAGCGTTCGAGGCGTACTAGCGGGAGGCAGTGAGCGGTTCTTC
>TRBV5-1|TRBJ2-2|NA|NA
CASSALLSGELFF
TGCGCCAGCAGCGCGCTACTCTCCGGGGAGCTGTTTTTT
>TRBV11-2|TRBJ2-4|NA|NA
CSSSSWTELTKKIQYF
TGTTCCAGCAGCTCCTGGACAGAATTAACCAAAAAGATTCAGTACTTC